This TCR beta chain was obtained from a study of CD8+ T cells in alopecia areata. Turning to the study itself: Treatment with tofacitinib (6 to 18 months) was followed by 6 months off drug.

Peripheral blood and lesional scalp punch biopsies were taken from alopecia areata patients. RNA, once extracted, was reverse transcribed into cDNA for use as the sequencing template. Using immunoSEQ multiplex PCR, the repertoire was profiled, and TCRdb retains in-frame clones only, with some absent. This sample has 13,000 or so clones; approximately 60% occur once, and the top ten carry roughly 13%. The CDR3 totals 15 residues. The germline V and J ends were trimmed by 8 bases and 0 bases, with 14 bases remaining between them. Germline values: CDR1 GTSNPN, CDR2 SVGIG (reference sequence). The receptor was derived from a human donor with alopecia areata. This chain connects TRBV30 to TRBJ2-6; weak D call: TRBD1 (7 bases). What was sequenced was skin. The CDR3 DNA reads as TGTGCCGGAGGGGGACAGCTCTCTGGGGCCAACGTCCTGACTTTC. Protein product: CAGGGQLSGANVLTF.